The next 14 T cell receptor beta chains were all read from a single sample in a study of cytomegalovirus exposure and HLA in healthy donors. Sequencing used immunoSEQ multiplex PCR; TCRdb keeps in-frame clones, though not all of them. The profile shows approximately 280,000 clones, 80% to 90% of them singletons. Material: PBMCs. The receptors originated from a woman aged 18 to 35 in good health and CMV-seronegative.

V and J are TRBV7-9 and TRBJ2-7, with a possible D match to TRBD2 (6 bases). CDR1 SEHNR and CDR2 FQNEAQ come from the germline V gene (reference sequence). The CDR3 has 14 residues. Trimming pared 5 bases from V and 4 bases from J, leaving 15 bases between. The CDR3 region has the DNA TGTGCCAGCAGCCCAACCGGTCGGGGGTACGAGCAGTACTTC. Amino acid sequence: CASSPTGRGYEQYF.

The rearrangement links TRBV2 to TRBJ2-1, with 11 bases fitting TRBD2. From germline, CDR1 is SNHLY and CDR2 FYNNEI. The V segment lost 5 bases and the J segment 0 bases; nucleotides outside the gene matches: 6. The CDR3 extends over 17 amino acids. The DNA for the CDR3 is TGTGCCAGCAGTTCGGGACTAGCGGTCAGCTCCTACAATGAGCAGTTCTTC. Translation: CASSSGLAVSSYNEQFF.

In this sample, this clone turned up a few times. CDR3 sequence reads: CASSEQLVSRYNEQFF. As DNA, the CDR3 is TGTGCCAGCAGTGAGCAACTAGTAAGCCGCTACAATGAGCAGTTCTTC. The V and J genes are TRBV6-1 and TRBJ2-1; D perhaps matches TRBD2 (5 bases). V lost 3 bases to trimming and J lost 3 bases, with 15 bases between them. The CDR3 extends over 16 amino acids. Germline V gene sequence: CDR1 MNHNS, CDR2 SASEGT.

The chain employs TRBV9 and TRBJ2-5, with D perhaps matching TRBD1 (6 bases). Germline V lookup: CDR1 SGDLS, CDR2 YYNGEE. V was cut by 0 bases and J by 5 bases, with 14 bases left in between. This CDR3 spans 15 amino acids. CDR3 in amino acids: CASSVVAGEMETQYF. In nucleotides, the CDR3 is TGTGCCAGCAGCGTAGTCGCAGGGGAGATGGAGACCCAGTACTTC.

For the CDR3, the DNA is TGTGCCAGTAGTACCCCCGGGACAGGGAATTATGGCTACACCTTC. Translating it yields CASSTPGTGNYGYTF. The chain links TRBV19 to TRBJ1-2, with 9 bases matching TRBD1. Unmatched junction bases numbered 8, after V lost 4 bases and J lost 5 bases. The CDR3 length is 15 residues. The germline gives CDR1 LNHDA, CDR2 SQIVND (reference sequence).

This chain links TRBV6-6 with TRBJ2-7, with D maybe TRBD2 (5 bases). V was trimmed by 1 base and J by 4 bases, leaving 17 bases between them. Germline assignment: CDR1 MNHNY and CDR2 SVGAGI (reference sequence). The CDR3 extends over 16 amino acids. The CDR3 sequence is CASSYLRTTNLYEQYF. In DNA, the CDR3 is TGTGCCAGCAGTTACTTAAGGACGACTAACCTATACGAGCAGTACTTC.

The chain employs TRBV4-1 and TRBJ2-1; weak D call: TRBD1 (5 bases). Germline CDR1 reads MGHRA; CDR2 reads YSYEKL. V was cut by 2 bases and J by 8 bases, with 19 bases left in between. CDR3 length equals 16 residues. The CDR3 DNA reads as TGCGCCAGCAGCCAACTATTGGCAGGGAATTATCATGAGCAGTTCTTC. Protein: CASSQLLAGNYHEQFF.

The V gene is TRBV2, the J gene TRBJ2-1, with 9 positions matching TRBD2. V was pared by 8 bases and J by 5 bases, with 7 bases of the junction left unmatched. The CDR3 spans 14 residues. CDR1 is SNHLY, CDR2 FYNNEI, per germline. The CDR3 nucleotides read TGTGCCAGCGGAAGACTAGCGGAGAACAATGAGCAGTTCTTC. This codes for CASGRLAENNEQFF.

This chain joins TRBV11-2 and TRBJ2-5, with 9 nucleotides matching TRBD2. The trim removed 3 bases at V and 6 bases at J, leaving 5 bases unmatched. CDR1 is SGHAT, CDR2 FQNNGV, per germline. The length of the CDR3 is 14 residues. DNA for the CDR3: TGTGCCAGCAGCTTCGATAGCGGGGGAAAGACCCAGTACTTC. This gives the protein CASSFDSGGKTQYF.

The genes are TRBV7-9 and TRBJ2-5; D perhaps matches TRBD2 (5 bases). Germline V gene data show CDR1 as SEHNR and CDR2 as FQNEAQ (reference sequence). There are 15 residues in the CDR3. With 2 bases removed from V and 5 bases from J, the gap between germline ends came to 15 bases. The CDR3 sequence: CASSLLSPGLETQYF. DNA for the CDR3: TGTGCCAGCAGCTTACTTTCGCCCGGACTGGAGACCCAGTACTTC.

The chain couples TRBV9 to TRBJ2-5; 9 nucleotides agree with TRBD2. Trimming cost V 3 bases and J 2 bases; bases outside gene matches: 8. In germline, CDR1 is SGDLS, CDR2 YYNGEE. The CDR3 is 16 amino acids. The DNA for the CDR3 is TGTGCCAGCAGCGGACCGGGACTAGCACGTCAAGAGACCCAGTACTTC. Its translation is CASSGPGLARQETQYF.

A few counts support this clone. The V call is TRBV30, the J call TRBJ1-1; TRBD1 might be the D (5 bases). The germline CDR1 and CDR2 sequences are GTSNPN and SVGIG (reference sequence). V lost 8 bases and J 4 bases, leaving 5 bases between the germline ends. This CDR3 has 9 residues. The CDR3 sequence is CARGTEAFF. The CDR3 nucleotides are TGTGCCAGGGGCACTGAAGCTTTCTTT. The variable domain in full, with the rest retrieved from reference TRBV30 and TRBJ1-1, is SQTIHQWPATLVQPVGSPLSLECTVEGTSNPNLYWYRQAAGRGLQLLFYSVGIGQISSEVPQNLSASRPQDRQFILSSKKLLLSDSGFYLCARGTEAFFGQGTRLTVV.

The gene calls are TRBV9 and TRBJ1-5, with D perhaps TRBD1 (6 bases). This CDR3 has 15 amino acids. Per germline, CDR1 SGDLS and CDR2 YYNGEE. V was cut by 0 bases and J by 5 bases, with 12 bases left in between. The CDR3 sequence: CASSVATGPDQPQHF. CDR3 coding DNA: TGTGCCAGCAGCGTAGCGACAGGCCCTGATCAGCCCCAGCATTTT.

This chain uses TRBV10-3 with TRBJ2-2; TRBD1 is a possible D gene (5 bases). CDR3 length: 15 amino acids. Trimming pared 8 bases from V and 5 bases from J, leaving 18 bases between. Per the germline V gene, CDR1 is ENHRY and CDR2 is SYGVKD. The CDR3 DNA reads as TGTGCCATCGGAAGTGGGCAGGGCCGGACCGGGGAGCTGTTTTTT. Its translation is CAIGSGQGRTGELFF.